These 30 T cell receptor beta chains share one sample of origin, sequenced in a study of T cells in Graves' hyperthyroidism and ophthalmopathy. Researchers amplified the TCR beta CDR3 regions from RNA transcripts. The HTBI primer set served for first-round RT-PCR of the TCR CDR3. TCRdb reprocessed the multiplex PCR reads with MiXCR, giving one entry per CDR3 protein. This sample has approximately 710,000 distinct CDR3 sequences, with around a sixth found just once. The sequenced sample consisted of blood. Receptor source: a man aged 50 to 60 with Graves' hyperthyroidism.

The chain is built from TRBV7-2 and TRBJ1-2; no reliable D call. The CDR3 loop spans 16 amino acids. Per germline, CDR1 SGHTA and CDR2 FQGNSA. Trimming removed 2 bases at V and 4 bases at J, with 17 bases between. CDR3 residues: CASSLSQRPGAYGYTF. The CDR3 coding sequence is TGTGCCAGCAGCTTATCCCAGCGACCAGGAGCCTATGGCTACACCTTC.

V gene TRBV28 combines with J gene TRBJ2-2, with TRBD1 matching 9 bases. The V gene's germline CDR1 is MDHEN and CDR2 SYDVKM. This CDR3 comprises 13 residues. The trim removed 8 bases at V and 8 bases at J, leaving 6 bases unmatched. The chain's CDR3 is CASHRQGEGELFF. The CDR3 bases are TGTGCCAGCCATCGACAGGGGGAAGGGGAGCTGTTTTTT.

This clonotype was picked up many times. This chain links TRBV11-2 with TRBJ1-2; TRBD1 matches at 7 bases. This CDR3 region has 16 residues. The germline CDR1 and CDR2 sequences are SGHAT and FQNNGV. The junction had 13 bases not matched to a gene; V was cut back by 1 base and J by 8 bases. The CDR3 sequence: CASSLGEGGATWGYTF. The CDR3 coding sequence is TGTGCCAGCAGCTTAGGAGAAGGGGGCGCTACTTGGGGCTACACCTTC.

This clonotype was seen at least ten times. The gene calls are TRBV2 and TRBJ2-7, with 11 bases aligning to TRBD1. Germline V lookup: CDR1 SNHLY, CDR2 FYNNEI. The CDR3 consists of 14 residues. The V segment lost 10 bases and the J segment 3 bases; nucleotides outside the gene matches: 8. The CDR3 loop reads CATSRGQGDYEQYF. The CDR3 DNA reads as TGTGCCACCTCGAGGGGACAGGGGGACTACGAGCAGTACTTC.

Many counts were recorded for this clonotype. The rearrangement uses TRBV5-1 and TRBJ1-2, with D perhaps matching TRBD1 (6 bases). In germline, CDR1 is SGHRS, CDR2 YFSETQ. V lost 0 bases and J 8 bases, leaving 11 bases between the germline ends. The CDR3 is 13 amino acids. The CDR3 is CASSLEGGWGYTF. In nucleotides, the CDR3 is TGCGCCAGCAGCTTGGAGGGGGGATGGGGCTACACCTTC.

This clonotype occurred many times. This chain joins TRBV28 and TRBJ1-6; D remains unclear. This CDR3 region has 14 residues. CDR1 is MDHEN and CDR2 is SYDVKM in the germline V gene. V was trimmed by 6 bases and J by 10 bases, leaving 16 bases between them. The CDR3 DNA is TGTGCCAGCAGGACATTGGGTGTTCGCTCACCCCTCCACTTT. Translated: CASRTLGVRSPLHF.

The rearrangement uses TRBV9 and TRBJ1-1; D is undetermined. Trimming took off 3 bases at V and 2 bases at J, with 5 bases between the two ends. This CDR3 contains 12 residues. The germline CDR1 and CDR2 sequences are SGDLS and YYNGEE. CDR3 nucleotide sequence: TGTGCCAGCAGCGAAATTAACACTGAAGCTTTCTTT. It translates to CASSEINTEAFF. The variable domain in full, completed from reference TRBV9 and TRBJ1-1, reads DSGVTQTPKHLITATGQRVTLRCSPRSGDLSVYWYQQSLDQGLQFLIQYYNGEERAKGNILERFSAQQFPDLHSELNLSSLELGDSALYFCASSEINTEAFFGQGTRLTVV.

The chain combines TRBV27 with TRBJ2-5; weak D call: TRBD2 (5 bases). Trimming removed 5 bases from V and 4 bases from J, with 11 bases in between. CDR1 and CDR2 (germline): MNHEY, SMNVEV (reference sequence). This CDR3 has 13 residues. In DNA form, the CDR3 reads TGTGCCAGCAGTCTAACGGAGGCAGAGACCCAGTACTTC. Translated, it gives CASSLTEAETQYF.

A few counts support this clonotype. This chain connects TRBV5-4 to TRBJ2-3; perhaps TRBD2 as D (6 bases). Trimming stripped 3 bases from V and 1 base from J, with 12 bases between. Per the germline V gene, CDR1 is SGHNT and CDR2 is YYREEE (reference sequence). The CDR3 spans 15 residues. This chain's CDR3 is CASSSGTVRTDTQYF. CDR3 nucleotides: TGTGCCAGCAGCTCGGGGACTGTACGCACAGATACGCAGTATTTT.

This clonotype was detected a few times. This chain connects TRBV13 to TRBJ2-7, with 8 positions matching TRBD1. J was trimmed by 3 bases and V by 6 bases; bases with no gene match: 19. CDR1 and CDR2 (germline): PRHDT, FYEKMQ (reference sequence). The CDR3 is 18 amino acids. CDR3 loop: CASSRSGRDRGRDYEQYF. The DNA of the CDR3 is TGTGCCAGCAGTCGCTCCGGCCGCGACAGGGGACGAGACTACGAGCAGTACTTC.

This clonotype was counted between two and nine times. The chain combines TRBV16 with TRBJ2-2, with D perhaps given as TRBD1 or TRBD2 (5 bases each). CDR3 length: 15 residues. V was clipped by 3 bases and J by 4 bases, with 12 bases between them. Per germline, CDR1 KGHSY and CDR2 FQNENV. The chain's CDR3 is CASSHSVGGTGELFF. DNA of the CDR3: TGTGCCAGCAGCCACAGCGTTGGGGGCACCGGGGAGCTGTTTTTT.

This clonotype was counted many times. The chain links TRBV20-1 to TRBJ2-7; either TRBD1 or TRBD2 may fit D (5 bases each). The CDR3 contains 14 residues. V gave up 8 bases and J gave up 5 bases, with 22 bases separating them. Germline V gene lookup returns CDR1 DFQATT and CDR2 SNEGSKA (reference sequence). CDR3 DNA: TGCAGTCCCAGGGCTTCCCAGAGGGTCCACGAGCAGTACTTC. The encoded protein is CSPRASQRVHEQYF.

The rearrangement joins TRBV6-2 or TRBV6-3 to TRBJ2-1; D gene uncertain. Between the trimmed V and J ends, which lost 0 bases and 0 bases, there was a span of 9 bases. CDR1 is MNHEY and CDR2 is SVGEGT in the germline V gene. The CDR3 contains 16 residues. CDR3 in amino acids: CASSYSGSSSYNEQFF. The CDR3 DNA reads as TGTGCCAGCAGTTACTCCGGCTCGAGCTCCTACAATGAGCAGTTCTTC.

This clonotype was detected ten times or more. The chain links TRBV2 to TRBJ2-3; the D is unclear. The CDR3 extends over 14 amino acids. V gave up 8 bases and J gave up 6 bases, with 18 bases separating them. Per germline, CDR1 SNHLY and CDR2 FYNNEI. CDR3 sequence: CASVPVSSSDTQYF. The CDR3 DNA sequence: TGTGCCAGCGTCCCTGTCTCTTCTTCGGATACGCAGTATTTT.

V gene TRBV28 combines with J gene TRBJ1-2; D might be TRBD1 (5 bases). Germline CDR1 MDHEN, CDR2 SYDVKM. The V end was cut by 3 bases, the J end by 7 bases, with 6 bases between. CDR3 size: 11 residues. The CDR3 loop reads CASSLGVGYTF. CDR3 sequence (DNA): TGTGCCAGCAGTTTGGGGGTTGGCTACACCTTC.

This clonotype was seen at least ten times. The genes are TRBV2 and TRBJ2-1, with 9 bases that match TRBD2. From germline, CDR1 is SNHLY and CDR2 FYNNEI. The length of the CDR3 is 14 residues. The V and J ends lost 4 bases and 2 bases, in that order; junction bases with no gene match: 0. In nucleotides, the CDR3 is TGTGCCAGCAGTGGGACTAGCGCCTACAATGAGCAGTTCTTC. Protein sequence: CASSGTSAYNEQFF.

This clonotype appeared many times. V and J are TRBV2 and TRBJ2-2, with D possibly matching TRBD1 (5 bases). V was shortened by 7 bases and J by 5 bases, with 14 bases between the two germline ends. CDR3 size: 14 residues. Germline V lookup: CDR1 SNHLY, CDR2 FYNNEI. The CDR3 protein is CASKRQPSTGELFF. DNA of the CDR3: TGTGCCAGCAAGAGACAGCCGAGTACCGGGGAGCTGTTTTTT.

This clonotype came up a few times. The gene calls are TRBV11-2 and TRBJ2-1; TRBD2 matches 8 bases. This CDR3 region has 16 residues. The V gene end was trimmed by 4 bases and the J gene end by 2 bases; junction bases not matched to a gene: 7. Germline V lookup: CDR1 SGHAT, CDR2 FQNNGV. The CDR3 DNA reads as TGTGCCAGCAGCTCCTCTAGCGGGCAAACCTACAATGAGCAGTTCTTC. It translates to CASSSSSGQTYNEQFF.

This clonotype was counted at least ten times. V is TRBV9 and J is TRBJ1-1; D is uncertain. V was cut by 0 bases and J by 0 bases, with 6 bases left in between. The germline CDR1 and CDR2 sequences are SGDLS and YYNGEE. The CDR3 has 14 residues. As DNA, the CDR3 is TGTGCCAGCAGCGTAGCTACGGTGAACACTGAAGCTTTCTTT. Translating gives CASSVATVNTEAFF. Variable domain in full (rest from reference TRBV9 and TRBJ1-1): DSGVTQTPKHLITATGQRVTLRCSPRSGDLSVYWYQQSLDQGLQFLIQYYNGEERAKGNILERFSAQQFPDLHSELNLSSLELGDSALYFCASSVATVNTEAFFGQGTRLTVV.

This clonotype was seen a handful of times. The chain has TRBV28 and TRBJ2-7, with TRBD2 matching 13 bases. The CDR3 spans 17 residues. V was clipped by 5 bases and J by 0 bases; unmatched bases: 7. The germline V gene encodes CDR1 MDHEN and CDR2 SYDVKM. The CDR3 DNA reads TGTGCCAGCAGTGAGGGAGGGACTAGCGGGAACTCCTACGAGCAGTACTTC. As protein: CASSEGGTSGNSYEQYF.

This clonotype was seen many times. The chain carries TRBV3-1 and TRBJ2-1, with D perhaps matching TRBD2 (6 bases). The CDR3 covers 17 residues. Per the germline V gene, CDR1 is LGHDT and CDR2 is YNNKEL (reference sequence). Trimming took 1 base from V and 5 from J, leaving 18 bases between them. CDR3 protein: CASSQVKWRDGNNEQFF. The CDR3 DNA follows: TGTGCCAGCAGCCAAGTCAAGTGGCGGGACGGCAACAATGAGCAGTTCTTC.

This clonotype turned up a few times. This chain joins TRBV28 and TRBJ1-2; 10 nucleotides align to TRBD1. This CDR3 is 14 amino acids long. The trim removed 5 bases at V and 4 bases at J, leaving 4 bases unmatched. Germline V gene lookup returns CDR1 MDHEN and CDR2 SYDVKM. DNA for the CDR3: TGTGCCAGCAGTGGACAGGGGGGTCTCTATGGCTACACCTTC. It is translated as CASSGQGGLYGYTF.

The V gene is TRBV7-9, the J gene TRBJ1-4; D gene unclear. The CDR3 is made up of 16 amino acids. The V gene lost 6 bases and the J gene lost 4 bases, with 18 bases spanning the gap. Germline V gene sequence: CDR1 SEHNR, CDR2 FQNEAQ (reference sequence). This chain's CDR3 is CASRPASGLSNEKLFF. Here the CDR3 DNA reads TGTGCCAGCAGGCCCGCTAGTGGACTTAGTAATGAAAAACTGTTTTTT.

Many counts were recorded for this clonotype. The V call is TRBV5-1, the J call TRBJ2-1; TRBD1 is a possible D gene (6 bases). The germline gives CDR1 SGHRS, CDR2 YFSETQ. The ends were cut back, 7 bases at V and 5 bases at J, with 25 bases in the middle. CDR3 length: 17 residues. CDR3 residues: CASSRWGPGDMDNEQFF. The CDR3 DNA reads TGCGCCAGCTCCCGGTGGGGCCCCGGGGACATGGACAATGAGCAGTTCTTC.

The gene calls are TRBV7-2 and TRBJ2-7, with a tentative D call TRBD2 (5 bases). V was pared by 1 base and J by 2 bases, with 12 bases between. Germline values: CDR1 SGHTA, CDR2 FQGNSA. This CDR3 is built from 15 residues. The CDR3 reads CASSLVPGTAYEQYF. The CDR3, as DNA: TGTGCCAGCAGCTTAGTGCCGGGAACAGCCTACGAGCAGTACTTC.

This clonotype was observed at least ten times. V usage is TRBV11-2 and J usage is TRBJ2-1; D ambiguous. Germline V gene data show CDR1 as SGHAT and CDR2 as FQNNGV. V was cut by 0 bases and J by 0 bases, with 12 bases left in between. This CDR3 is built from 17 residues. The CDR3 DNA follows: TGTGCCAGCAGCTTAGATGAAGCCGGTAGCTCCTACAATGAGCAGTTCTTC. This codes for CASSLDEAGSSYNEQFF.

This clonotype was seen at least ten times. The chain has TRBV2 and TRBJ2-1; 9 nucleotides agree with TRBD2. The V and J ends lost 7 bases and 7 bases, in that order; junction bases with no gene match: 8. CDR1 SNHLY and CDR2 FYNNEI come from the germline V gene. CDR3 length equals 14 residues. In DNA, the CDR3 is TGTGCCAGCAAGGGTAGCGGGAGTCTTAATGAGCAGTTCTTC. It yields the protein CASKGSGSLNEQFF.

The chain uses TRBV6-2 or TRBV6-3 and TRBJ2-1, with 14 bases fitting TRBD2. After removal of 7 bases from V and 7 bases from J, the junction contained 6 bases not matched to a gene. The CDR3 loop spans 15 amino acids. CDR1 is MNHEY, CDR2 SVGEGT, per germline. For the CDR3, the DNA is TGTGCCAGCACGACTAGCGGGAGGGTCGGGAATGAGCAGTTCTTC. Amino acids: CASTTSGRVGNEQFF.

The chain has TRBV6-2 or TRBV6-3 and TRBJ2-1; the D gene is possibly TRBD1 (6 bases). V was clipped by 4 bases and J by 7 bases, with 17 bases between them. Per the germline V gene, CDR1 is MNHEY and CDR2 is SVGEGT. The CDR3 is made up of 15 amino acids. This chain's CDR3 is CASSLVLQGWNEQFF. CDR3 bases: TGTGCCAGCAGTTTAGTACTACAGGGTTGGAATGAGCAGTTCTTC.

The genes are TRBV11-3 and TRBJ2-2; D is possibly TRBD1 (6 bases). The germline V and J ends were trimmed by 1 base and 4 bases, with 13 bases remaining between them. This CDR3 spans 16 amino acids. Germline V gives CDR1 SGHNT, CDR2 YENEEA. CDR3 bases: TGTGCCAGCAGCTTAGTGGCCGGGGACATCACCGGGGAGCTGTTTTTT. Protein: CASSLVAGDITGELFF. Complete variable domain (other parts from reference TRBV11-3 and TRBJ2-2): EAGVVQSPRYKIIEKKQPVAFWCNPISGHNTLYWYLQNLGQGPELLIRYENEEAVDDSQLPKDRFSAERLKGVDSTLKIQPAELGDSAVYLCASSLVAGDITGELFFGEGSRLTVL.